The T cell receptor (beta chain) under discussion was sequenced for a study of blood T cell repertoires in COVID-19. Across the study: Sample material is recorded as cDNA or gDNA derived from T cells, B-cell-depleted T cells, or PBMCs.

The data were produced by immunoSEQ multiplex PCR, yet TCRdb's version contains in-frame clones alone and is incomplete. The table includes approximately 220,000 clones, 70% to 90% detected once. CDR3 size: 13 residues. Trimming cost V 4 bases and J 2 bases; bases outside gene matches: 2. Germline V gene data show CDR1 as MNHEY and CDR2 as SMNVEV (reference sequence). The V gene is TRBV27, the J gene TRBJ2-7; 7 positions agree with TRBD2. The sample consisted of peripheral blood. The clonotype was recovered from a man in his forties or fifties with acute or convalescent COVID-19. The DNA of the CDR3 is TGTGCCAGCAGTTGGGCGGGAGCCTACGAGCAGTACTTC. The encoded protein is CASSWAGAYEQYF.